The present T cell receptor beta chain was sequenced within a study of T cell changes during pregnancy in multiple sclerosis. Deletions cut 0 bases from V and 5 bases from J, with 10 bases between. The CDR3 runs 14 residues. The germline CDR1 and CDR2 sequences are SEHNR and FQNEAQ (reference sequence). Clones were sequenced by immunoSEQ multiplex PCR, and TCRdb holds only the in-frame ones, with some missing. The sample has tens of thousands of clones, roughly nine tenths seen once; the top ten hold more than 0.3%. The sample in question was CD4+ T cells from peripheral blood mononuclear cells, obtained in the third trimester of pregnancy. The sequence derives from a female donor with multiple sclerosis, enrolled in a pregnancy study. The V call is TRBV7-9, the J call TRBJ1-1; tentative D call: TRBD1 (5 bases). The CDR3 DNA reads TGTGCCAGCAGCTTAGCCTCAGGGATTACTGAAGCTTTCTTT. Protein sequence: CASSLASGITEAFF.